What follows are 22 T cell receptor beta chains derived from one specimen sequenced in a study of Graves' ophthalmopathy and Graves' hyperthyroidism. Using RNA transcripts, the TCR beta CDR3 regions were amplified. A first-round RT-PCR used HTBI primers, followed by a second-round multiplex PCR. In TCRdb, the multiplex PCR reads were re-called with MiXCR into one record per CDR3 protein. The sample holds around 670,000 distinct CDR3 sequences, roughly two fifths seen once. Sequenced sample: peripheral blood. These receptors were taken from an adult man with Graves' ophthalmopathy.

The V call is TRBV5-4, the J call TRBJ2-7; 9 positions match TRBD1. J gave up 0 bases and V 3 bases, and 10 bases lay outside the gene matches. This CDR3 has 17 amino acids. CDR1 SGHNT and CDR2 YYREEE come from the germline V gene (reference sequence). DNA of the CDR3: TGTGCCAGCAGCTCATTCGACAGGGGGGCGAGCTCCTACGAGCAGTACTTC. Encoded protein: CASSSFDRGASSYEQYF.

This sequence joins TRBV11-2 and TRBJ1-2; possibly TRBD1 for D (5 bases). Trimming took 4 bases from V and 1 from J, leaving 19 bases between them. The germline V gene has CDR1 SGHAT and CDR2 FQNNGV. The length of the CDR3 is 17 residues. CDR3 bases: TGTGCCAGCAGCTCCTCTGTCCCGGCGACAGATAACTATGGCTACACCTTC. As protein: CASSSSVPATDNYGYTF.

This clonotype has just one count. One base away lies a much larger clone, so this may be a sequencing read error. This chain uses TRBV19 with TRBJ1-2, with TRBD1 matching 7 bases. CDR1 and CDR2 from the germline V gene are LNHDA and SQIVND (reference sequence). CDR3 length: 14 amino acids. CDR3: CASSMGTEGSGNTF. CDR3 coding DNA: TGTGCCAGTAGTATGGGGACAGAAGGATCTGGCAACACCTTC. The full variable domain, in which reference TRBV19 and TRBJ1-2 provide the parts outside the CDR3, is DGGITQSPKYLFRKEGQNVTLSCEQNLNHDAMYWYRQDPGQGLRLIYYSQIVNDFQKGDIAEGYSVSREKKESFPLTVTSAQKNPTAFYLCASSMGTEGSGNTFGSGTRLTVV.

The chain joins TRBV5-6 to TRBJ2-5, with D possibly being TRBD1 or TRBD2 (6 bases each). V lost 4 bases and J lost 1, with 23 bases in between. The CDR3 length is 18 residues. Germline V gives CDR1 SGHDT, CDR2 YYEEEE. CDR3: CASSQDLYGGVSQETQYF. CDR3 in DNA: TGTGCCAGCAGCCAAGATCTATACGGGGGCGTGTCCCAAGAGACCCAGTACTTC.

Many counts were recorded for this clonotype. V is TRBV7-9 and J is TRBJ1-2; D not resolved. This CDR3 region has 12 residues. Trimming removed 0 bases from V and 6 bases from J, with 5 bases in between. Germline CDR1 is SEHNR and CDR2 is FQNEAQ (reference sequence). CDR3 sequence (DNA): TGTGCCAGCAGCTTAGCCGGAGATGGCTACACCTTC. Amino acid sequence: CASSLAGDGYTF.

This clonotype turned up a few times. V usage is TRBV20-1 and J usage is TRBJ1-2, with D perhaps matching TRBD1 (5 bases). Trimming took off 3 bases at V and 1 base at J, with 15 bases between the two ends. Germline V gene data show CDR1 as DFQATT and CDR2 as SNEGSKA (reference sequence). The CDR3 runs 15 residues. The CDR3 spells CSARPTDTHNYGYTF. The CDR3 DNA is TGCAGTGCTAGGCCGACGGACACACATAACTATGGCTACACCTTC.

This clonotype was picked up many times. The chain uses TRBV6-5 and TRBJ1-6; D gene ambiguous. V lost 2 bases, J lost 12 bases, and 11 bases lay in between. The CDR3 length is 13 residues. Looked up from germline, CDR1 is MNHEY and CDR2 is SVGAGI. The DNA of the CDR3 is TGTGCCAGCAGTTACACGCTCCAACAACCCCTCCACTTT. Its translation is CASSYTLQQPLHF.

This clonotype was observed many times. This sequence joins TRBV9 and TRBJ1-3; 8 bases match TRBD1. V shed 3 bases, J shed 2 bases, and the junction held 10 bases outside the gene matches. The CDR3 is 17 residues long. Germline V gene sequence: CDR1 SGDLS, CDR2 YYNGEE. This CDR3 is CASSDTPWDRTGNTIYF. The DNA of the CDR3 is TGTGCCAGCAGCGACACACCTTGGGACAGGACTGGAAACACCATATATTTT.

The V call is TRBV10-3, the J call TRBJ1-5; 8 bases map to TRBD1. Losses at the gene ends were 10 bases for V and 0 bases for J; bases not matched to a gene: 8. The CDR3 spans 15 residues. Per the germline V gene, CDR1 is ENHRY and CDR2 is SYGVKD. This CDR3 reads CASRDRPLSNQPQHF. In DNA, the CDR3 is TGTGCCAGCCGGGACAGGCCCCTTAGCAATCAGCCCCAGCATTTT.

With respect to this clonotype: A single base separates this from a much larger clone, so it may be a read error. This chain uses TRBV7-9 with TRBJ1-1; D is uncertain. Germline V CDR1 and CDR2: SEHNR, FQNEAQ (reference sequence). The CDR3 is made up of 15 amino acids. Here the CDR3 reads CVSSEYSTKNTEAFF. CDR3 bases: TGTGTCAGCAGCGAATACAGTACTAAGAACACTGAAGCTTTCTTT.

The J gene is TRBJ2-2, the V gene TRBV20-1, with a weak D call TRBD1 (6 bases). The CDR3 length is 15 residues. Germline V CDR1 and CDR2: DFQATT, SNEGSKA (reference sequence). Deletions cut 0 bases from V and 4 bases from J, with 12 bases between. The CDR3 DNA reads TGCAGTGCTAGAGATTCAGGGGTTAGCACCGGGGAGCTGTTTTTT. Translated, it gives CSARDSGVSTGELFF.

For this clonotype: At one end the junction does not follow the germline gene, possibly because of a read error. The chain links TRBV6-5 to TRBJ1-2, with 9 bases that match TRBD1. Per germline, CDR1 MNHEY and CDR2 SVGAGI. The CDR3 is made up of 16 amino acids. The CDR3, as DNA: TGTGCCATCAGTTACTCGAGGGACAGGGCCGACTATGGCTACACCTTC. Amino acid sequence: CAISYSRDRADYGYTF.

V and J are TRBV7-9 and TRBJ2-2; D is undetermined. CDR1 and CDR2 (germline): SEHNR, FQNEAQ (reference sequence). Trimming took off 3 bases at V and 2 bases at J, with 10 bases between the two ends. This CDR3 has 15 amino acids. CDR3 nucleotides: TGTGCCAGCAGCTTGGGCCAGCACAACACCGGGGAGCTGTTTTTT. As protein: CASSLGQHNTGELFF. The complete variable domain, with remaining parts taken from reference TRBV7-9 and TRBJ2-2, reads DTGVSQNPRHKITKRGQNVTFRCDPISEHNRLYWYRQTLGQGPEFLTYFQNEAQLEKSRLLSDRFSAERPKGSFSTLEIQRTEQGDSAMYLCASSLGQHNTGELFFGEGSRLTVL.

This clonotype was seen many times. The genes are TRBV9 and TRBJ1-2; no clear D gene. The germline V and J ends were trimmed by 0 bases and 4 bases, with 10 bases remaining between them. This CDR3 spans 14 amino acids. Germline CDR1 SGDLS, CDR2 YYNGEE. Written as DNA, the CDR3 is TGTGCCAGCAGCGTAGGGAGGAGTGCCTATGGCTACACCTTC. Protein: CASSVGRSAYGYTF.

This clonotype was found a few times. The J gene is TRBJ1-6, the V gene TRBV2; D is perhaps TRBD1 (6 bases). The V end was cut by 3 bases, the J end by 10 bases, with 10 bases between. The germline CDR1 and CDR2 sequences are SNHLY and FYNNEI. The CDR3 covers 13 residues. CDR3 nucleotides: TGTGCCAGCAGTGAGGAAGGGGGGTCACCCCTCCACTTT. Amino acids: CASSEEGGSPLHF.

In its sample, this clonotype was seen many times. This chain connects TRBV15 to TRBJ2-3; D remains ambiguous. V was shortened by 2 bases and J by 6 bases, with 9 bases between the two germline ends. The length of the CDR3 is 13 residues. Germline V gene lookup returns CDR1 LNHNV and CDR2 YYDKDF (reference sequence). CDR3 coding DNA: TGTGCCACCAGCAGACCCCGGGTGGATACGCAGTATTTT. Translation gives CATSRPRVDTQYF.

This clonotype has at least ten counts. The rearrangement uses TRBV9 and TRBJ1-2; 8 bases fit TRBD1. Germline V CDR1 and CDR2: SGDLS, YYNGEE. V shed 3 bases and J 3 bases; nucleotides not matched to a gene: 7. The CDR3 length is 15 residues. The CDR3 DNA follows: TGTGCCAGCAGCGAGACAGACAGGGGAGACTATGGCTACACCTTC. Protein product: CASSETDRGDYGYTF.

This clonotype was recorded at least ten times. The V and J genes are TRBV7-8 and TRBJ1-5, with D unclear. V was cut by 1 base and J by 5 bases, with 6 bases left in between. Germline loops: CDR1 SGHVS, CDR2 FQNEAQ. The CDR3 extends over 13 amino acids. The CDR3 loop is CASSLGRHQPQHF. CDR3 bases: TGTGCCAGCAGCTTAGGACGACATCAGCCCCAGCATTTT.

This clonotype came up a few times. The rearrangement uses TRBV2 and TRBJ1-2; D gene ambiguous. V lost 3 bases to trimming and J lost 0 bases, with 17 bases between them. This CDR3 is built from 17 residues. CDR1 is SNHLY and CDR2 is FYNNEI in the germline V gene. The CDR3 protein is CASSEIWQHLANYGYTF. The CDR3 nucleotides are TGTGCCAGCAGTGAGATCTGGCAACACCTCGCTAACTATGGCTACACCTTC.

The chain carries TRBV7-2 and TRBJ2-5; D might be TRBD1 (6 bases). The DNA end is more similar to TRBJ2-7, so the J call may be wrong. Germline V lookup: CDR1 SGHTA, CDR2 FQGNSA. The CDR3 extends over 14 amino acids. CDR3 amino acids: CASSLVGQPYEQYF. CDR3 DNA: TGTGCCAGCAGCTTAGTTGGACAGCCGTACGAGCAGTACTTC.

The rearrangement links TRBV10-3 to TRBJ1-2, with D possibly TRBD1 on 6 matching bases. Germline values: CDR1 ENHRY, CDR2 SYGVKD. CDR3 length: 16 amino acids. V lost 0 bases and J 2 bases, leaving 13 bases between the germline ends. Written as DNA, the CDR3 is TGTGCCATCAGTGAGTCCGGGGGCAGGACGAACTATGGCTACACCTTC. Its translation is CAISESGGRTNYGYTF.

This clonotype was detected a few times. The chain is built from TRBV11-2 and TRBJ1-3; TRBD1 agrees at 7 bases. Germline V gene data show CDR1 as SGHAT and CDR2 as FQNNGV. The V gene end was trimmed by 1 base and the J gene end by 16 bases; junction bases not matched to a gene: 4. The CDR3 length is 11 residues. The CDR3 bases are TGTGCCAGCAGCTTAGCGGGACAGAGCTATTTT. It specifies CASSLAGQSYF.